Below are 7 T cell receptor beta chains sequenced from a single sample in a study of cytomegalovirus exposure and HLA in healthy donors. The primer mix had 60 Vbeta and 13 Jbeta primers. Only in-frame clones appear in the TCRdb table, and some are missing; sequencing was by immunoSEQ multiplex PCR. The top ten clones hold about 1% of a sample with hundreds of thousands of clones, around 89% of them seen once. Material: PBMCs. The receptors originated from a woman between 18 and 30 years old in good health and CMV-seronegative.

The chain is built from TRBV9 and TRBJ2-3; perhaps TRBD1 as D (5 bases). The germline V gene encodes CDR1 SGDLS and CDR2 YYNGEE. V lost 0 bases, J lost 0 bases, and 11 bases lay in between. This CDR3 region has 16 residues. The CDR3 DNA follows: TGTGCCAGCAGCGTAGAGGCAGGGCGGAGCACAGATACGCAGTATTTT. Translated, it gives CASSVEAGRSTDTQYF.

This rearrangement joins TRBV6-5 to TRBJ2-1; 10 bases are shared with TRBD2. Trimming at V came to 3 bases and at J to 5 bases, leaving 4 bases not matched to a gene. This CDR3 has 15 amino acids. The germline gives CDR1 MNHEY, CDR2 SVGAGI. CDR3 residues: CASSYQLAGHNEQFF. The CDR3 bases are TGTGCCAGCAGTTATCAACTAGCGGGACACAATGAGCAGTTCTTC.

The V call is TRBV4-3, the J call TRBJ2-5, with 7 nucleotides matching TRBD2. Unmatched junction bases numbered 10, after V lost 5 bases and J lost 7 bases. The CDR3 runs to 14 residues. The germline V gene encodes CDR1 LGHNA and CDR2 YSLEER. The chain's CDR3 is CASSYLGGDGTQYF. In DNA form, the CDR3 reads TGCGCCAGCAGCTACCTGGGGGGGGATGGGACCCAGTACTTC.

This chain joins TRBV27 and TRBJ2-3, with 11 positions matching TRBD2. The CDR3 length is 18 residues. V lost 5 bases and J lost 2; bases outside the gene matches: 12. CDR1 is MNHEY and CDR2 is SMNVEV in the germline V gene (reference sequence). DNA of the CDR3: TGTGCCAGCAGTCCGCACCGCCCGGGACTAGCGGACACAGATACGCAGTATTTT. Translation: CASSPHRPGLADTDTQYF.

The DNA of the CDR3 is TGTGCCTGGACCGGGACTAGCGGAACAGATACGCAGTATTTT. Protein: CAWTGTSGTDTQYF. This rearrangement joins TRBV30 to TRBJ2-3, with 11 bases identical to TRBD2. The V and J ends lost 4 bases and 3 bases, in that order; junction bases with no gene match: 3. Germline V gene data show CDR1 as GTSNPN and CDR2 as SVGIG (reference sequence). CDR3 size: 14 residues.

V is TRBV5-1 and J is TRBJ1-2, with D unclear. This CDR3 is built from 17 residues. Trimming shortened V by 0 bases and J by 5 bases, and 20 bases separated the two germline ends. Germline V lookup: CDR1 SGHRS, CDR2 YFSETQ. CDR3 DNA: TGCGCCAGCAGCTTGGTATCGGGTGGGTCCGAACGTTATGGCTACACCTTC. The encoded protein is CASSLVSGGSERYGYTF.

The chain combines TRBV7-2 with TRBJ2-3, with D possibly being TRBD1 (6 bases). Per germline, CDR1 SGHTA and CDR2 FQGNSA. The CDR3 runs to 15 residues. Trimming removed 5 bases from V and 2 bases from J, with 14 bases in between. The CDR3 spells CASSPPGAYTDTQYF. The DNA for the CDR3 is TGTGCCAGCAGCCCGCCAGGGGCTTACACAGATACGCAGTATTTT.